The present entry profiles one T cell receptor beta chain with its context. This entry belongs to a study of T cell repertoires in cytomegalovirus infection. In the study overall: In public TCR beta signatures, there were indications of both CMV infection and matching HLA type.

Trimming left V 4 bases short and J 7 bases short, with 11 bases between. This CDR3 region has 13 residues. Germline lookup yields CDR1 KGHDR and CDR2 SFDVKD. TCRdb redid the calling of the reads with MiXCR, one entry per CDR3 protein. This sample carries around 450,000 distinct CDR3 sequences, 31% of them seen once, and the ten largest clones take approximately 13%. What was sequenced was PBMCs. The receptor was derived from a human donor in good health (CMV status not recorded). Some clones in this sample may be carry-over from other donors' samples. The gene calls are TRBV24-1 and TRBJ2-3, with a possible D match to TRBD1 (5 bases). CDR3 protein: CATSDTTANTQYF. Here the CDR3 DNA reads TGTGCCACCAGTGACACGACAGCTAATACGCAGTATTTT.